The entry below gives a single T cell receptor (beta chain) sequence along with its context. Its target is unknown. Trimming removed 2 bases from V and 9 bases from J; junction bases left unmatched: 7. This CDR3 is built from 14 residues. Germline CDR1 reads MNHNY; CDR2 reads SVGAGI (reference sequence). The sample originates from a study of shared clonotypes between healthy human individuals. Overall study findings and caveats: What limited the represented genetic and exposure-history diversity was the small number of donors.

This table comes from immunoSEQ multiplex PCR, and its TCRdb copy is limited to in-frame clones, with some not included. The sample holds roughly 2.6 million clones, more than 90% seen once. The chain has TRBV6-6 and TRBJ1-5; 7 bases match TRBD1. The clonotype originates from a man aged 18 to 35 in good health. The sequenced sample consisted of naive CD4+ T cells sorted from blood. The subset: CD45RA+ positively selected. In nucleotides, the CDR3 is TGTGCCAGCAGTTACGAGGGGGCTGGGAGGCCCCAGCATTTT. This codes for CASSYEGAGRPQHF.